This T cell receptor (beta chain) was recovered during a study of blood T cell repertoires in COVID-19. Study details: Sites across the United States, Italy and Spain contributed samples from acute and convalescent COVID-19. T cells, B-cell-depleted T cells, or PBMCs supplied cDNA or gDNA.

The CDR3 has 17 residues. Unmatched junction bases numbered 6, after V lost 1 base and J lost 3 bases. Germline V CDR1 and CDR2: LGHNA, YNFKEQ. In the original analysis: Reference gene primer amplification gave nucleated cell count estimates. Here immunoSEQ multiplex PCR was the method, and the copy in TCRdb shows in-frame clones only, minus some. V and J calls and clone size come straight from that table; D and trimming were deduced from the DNA. The table records around 130,000 clones, 80% to 90% of them present only once. The sample was peripheral blood. This receptor was identified in a human donor in a cohort sampled during active COVID-19. This chain joins TRBV4-2 and TRBJ2-1; 10 bases match TRBD2. The CDR3 DNA reads as TGTGCCAGCAGCCAAGCCGTTAGCGGGGGGCTCTACAATGAGCAGTTCTTC. It is translated as CASSQAVSGGLYNEQFF.